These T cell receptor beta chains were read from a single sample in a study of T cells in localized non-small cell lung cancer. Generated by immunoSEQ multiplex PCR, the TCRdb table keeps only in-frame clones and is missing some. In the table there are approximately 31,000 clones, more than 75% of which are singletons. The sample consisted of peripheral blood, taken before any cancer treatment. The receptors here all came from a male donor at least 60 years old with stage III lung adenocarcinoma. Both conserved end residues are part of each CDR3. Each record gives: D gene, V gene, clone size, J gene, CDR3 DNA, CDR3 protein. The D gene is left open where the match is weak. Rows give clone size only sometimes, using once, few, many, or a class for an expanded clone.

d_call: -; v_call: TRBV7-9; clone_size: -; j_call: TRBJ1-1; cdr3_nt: TGTGCCAGCAGCAAATATACCGGCAGAGCTTTCTTT; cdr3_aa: CASSKYTGRAFF
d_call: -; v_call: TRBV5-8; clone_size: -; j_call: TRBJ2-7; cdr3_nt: TGTGCCAGCAGCTTGGCTTTAACCAGCGGCTACGAGCAGTACTTC; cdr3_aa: CASSLALTSGYEQYF
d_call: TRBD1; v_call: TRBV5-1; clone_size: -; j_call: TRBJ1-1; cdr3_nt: TGCGCCAGCAGCCTCACAGGGGTAGGGACTGAAGCTTTCTTT; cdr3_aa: CASSLTGVGTEAFF
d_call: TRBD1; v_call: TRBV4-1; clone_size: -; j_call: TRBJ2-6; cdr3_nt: TGCGCCAGCAGCCGCGCCGGGACAGGGGCTGGGGCCAACGTCCTGACTTTC; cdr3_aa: CASSRAGTGAGANVLTF
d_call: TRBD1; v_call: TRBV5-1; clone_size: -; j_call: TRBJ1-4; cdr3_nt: TGCGCCAGCAGCTCTACAGGGGAAACTAATGAAAAACTGTTTTTT; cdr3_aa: CASSSTGETNEKLFF
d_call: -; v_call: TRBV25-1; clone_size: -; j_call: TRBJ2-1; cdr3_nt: TGTGCCAGCAGTGGCACCCTCTCCTACAATGAGCAGTTCTTC; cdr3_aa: CASSGTLSYNEQFF
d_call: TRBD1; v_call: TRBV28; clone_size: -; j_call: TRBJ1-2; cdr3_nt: TGTGCCACCGAGGACAGGGGCTATGGCTACACCTTC; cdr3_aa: CATEDRGYGYTF
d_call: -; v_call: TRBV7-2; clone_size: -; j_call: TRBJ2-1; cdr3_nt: TGTGCCAGCAGCTTAGAAGTCCTTCCTAATGAGCAGTTCTTC; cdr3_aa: CASSLEVLPNEQFF
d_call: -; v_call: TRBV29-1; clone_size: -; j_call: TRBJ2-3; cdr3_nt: TGCAGCGTTGAAAGGGGCGCGGGCGATACGCAGTATTTT; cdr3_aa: CSVERGAGDTQYF
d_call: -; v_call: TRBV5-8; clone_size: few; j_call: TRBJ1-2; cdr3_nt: TGTGCCAGCACCCCCCCCTTAAGGGGTGATGGCTACACCTTC; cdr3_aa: CASTPPLRGDGYTF
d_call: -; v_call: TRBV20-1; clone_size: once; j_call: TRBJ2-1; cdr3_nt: TGCAGTGCTAGGTCTGGTGATGAGCAGTTCTTC; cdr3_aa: CSARSGDEQFF
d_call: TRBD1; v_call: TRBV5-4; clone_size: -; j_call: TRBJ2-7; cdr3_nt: TGTGCCAGCAGCTCCCGGACAGGCGAGGGGTACGAGCAGTACTTC; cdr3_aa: CASSSRTGEGYEQYF
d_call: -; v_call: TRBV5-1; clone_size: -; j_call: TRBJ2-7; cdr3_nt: TGCGCCAGCAGCGGGGGGGACAGGTATTCCGAGCAGTACTTC; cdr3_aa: CASSGGDRYSEQYF
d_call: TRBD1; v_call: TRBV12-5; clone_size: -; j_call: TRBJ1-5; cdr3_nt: TGTGCTAGTGGTTTACAGGGGGGCAATCAGCCCCAGCATTTT; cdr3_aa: CASGLQGGNQPQHF